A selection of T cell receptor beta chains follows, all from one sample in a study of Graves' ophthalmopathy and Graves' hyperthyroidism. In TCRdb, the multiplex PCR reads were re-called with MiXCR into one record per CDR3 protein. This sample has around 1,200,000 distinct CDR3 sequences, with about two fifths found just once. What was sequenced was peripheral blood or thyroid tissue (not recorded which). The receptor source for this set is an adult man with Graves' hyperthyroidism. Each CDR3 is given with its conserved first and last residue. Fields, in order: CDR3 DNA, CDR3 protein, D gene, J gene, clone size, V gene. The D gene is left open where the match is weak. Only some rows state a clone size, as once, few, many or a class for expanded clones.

CDR3nt: TGCAGTGCTAGAGATGGGCGGGCGGTGATTAGTTATTTT; CDR3aa: CSARDGRAVISYF; d_gene: -; j_gene: TRBJ2-3; abundance: -; v_gene: TRBV20-1
CDR3nt: TGTGCCAGCAGTTTCATAACCGGGGGGGGGACTGAAGCTTTCTTT; CDR3aa: CASSFITGGGTEAFF; d_gene: -; j_gene: TRBJ1-1; abundance: few; v_gene: TRBV12-3/TRBV12-4
CDR3nt: TGCAGCGTTGTCGGGCTGGACAGCACAGATACGCAGTATTTT; CDR3aa: CSVVGLDSTDTQYF; d_gene: -; j_gene: TRBJ2-3; abundance: few; v_gene: TRBV29-1
CDR3nt: TGCAGTGCAGACAGGGGGACAGCCGCCCAAGAGACCCAGTACTTC; CDR3aa: CSADRGTAAQETQYF; d_gene: TRBD1; j_gene: TRBJ2-5; abundance: many; v_gene: TRBV20-1
CDR3nt: TGTGCCAGCAGTTCCCCGACAGGTCAGAACACTGAAGCTTTCTTT; CDR3aa: CASSSPTGQNTEAFF; d_gene: -; j_gene: TRBJ1-1; abundance: many; v_gene: TRBV6-5
CDR3nt: TGTGCCAGCAGCTTAACTCTAGGGAGTTACGAGCAGTACTTC; CDR3aa: CASSLTLGSYEQYF; d_gene: -; j_gene: TRBJ2-7; abundance: many; v_gene: TRBV7-6
CDR3nt: TGTGCCAGCAGTTCACGGACTAGCGGGAGGGAGACCCAGTACTTC; CDR3aa: CASSSRTSGRETQYF; d_gene: TRBD2; j_gene: TRBJ2-5; abundance: -; v_gene: TRBV28
CDR3nt: TGTGCCAGCTCACCACGGTTTCGAAGTTCCACTAATAGCAATCAGCCCCAGCATTTT; CDR3aa: CASSPRFRSSTNSNQPQHF; d_gene: -; j_gene: TRBJ1-5; abundance: -; v_gene: TRBV7-2
CDR3nt: TGTGCCAGCAGCCAAGGGACAGCCCGGCGCTATGGCTACACCTTC; CDR3aa: CASSQGTARRYGYTF; d_gene: -; j_gene: TRBJ1-2; abundance: -; v_gene: TRBV3-2
CDR3nt: TGTGCCAGCAGTTCCTTTAGTGCTAGTGGCTCCTACGAGCAGTACTTC; CDR3aa: CASSSFSASGSYEQYF; d_gene: -; j_gene: TRBJ2-7; abundance: many; v_gene: TRBV12-3/TRBV12-4
CDR3nt: TGTGCCAGCACGACTCAGGGGATGGAGACCCAGTACTTC; CDR3aa: CASTTQGMETQYF; d_gene: -; j_gene: TRBJ2-5; abundance: many; v_gene: TRBV5-8
CDR3nt: -; CDR3aa: CASSTEDGYTFGSGTQETQYF; d_gene: -; j_gene: TRBJ2-7; abundance: -; v_gene: TRBV7-9
CDR3nt: TGCGCCAGCAGGGACTTGCCCGGGGAGCAGTACTTC; CDR3aa: CASRDLPGEQYF; d_gene: -; j_gene: TRBJ2-7; abundance: once; v_gene: TRBV10-2
CDR3nt: TGTGCCAGCAGCTCCACCTCTACACACACAGATACGCAGTATTTT; CDR3aa: CASSSTSTHTDTQYF; d_gene: -; j_gene: TRBJ2-3; abundance: -; v_gene: TRBV11-2
CDR3nt: TGCAGCGTACGAGCCCCGGGCACTGAAGCTTTCTTT; CDR3aa: CSVRAPGTEAFF; d_gene: -; j_gene: TRBJ1-1; abundance: many; v_gene: TRBV29-1
CDR3nt: TGTGCCAGCAGCTTAGCGCAGACAGGGAACCAATACGAGCAGTACTTC; CDR3aa: CASSLAQTGNQYEQYF; d_gene: TRBD1; j_gene: TRBJ2-7; abundance: -; v_gene: TRBV7-8
CDR3nt: TGTGCCACCGGAGGGAGGTGGGAGCAGTACTTC; CDR3aa: CATGGRWEQYF; d_gene: -; j_gene: TRBJ2-7; abundance: many; v_gene: TRBV19
CDR3nt: TGTGCCAGCAGTCAAACGGGACGGCGACCCCTCCACTTT; CDR3aa: CASSQTGRRPLHF; d_gene: -; j_gene: TRBJ1-6; abundance: many; v_gene: TRBV7-2
CDR3nt: TGTGCTAGCAGCCGCTACGGGGGAGAGGCCCAAGAGACCCAGTACTTC; CDR3aa: CASSRYGGEAQETQYF; d_gene: -; j_gene: TRBJ2-5; abundance: -; v_gene: TRBV7-9
CDR3nt: TGTGCCAGCAGCGTAGCGGGACAGAAGAGTACCGGGGAGCTGTTTTTT; CDR3aa: CASSVAGQKSTGELFF; d_gene: TRBD1; j_gene: TRBJ2-2; abundance: -; v_gene: TRBV9
CDR3nt: TGCAGCGTTGAAACGGTCGCACAGACCAATGAGCAGTTCTTC; CDR3aa: CSVETVAQTNEQFF; d_gene: -; j_gene: TRBJ2-1; abundance: -; v_gene: TRBV29-1
CDR3nt: TGTGCCAGCAGCCAAGACATCCCGAACACCGGGGAGCTGTTTTTT; CDR3aa: CASSQDIPNTGELFF; d_gene: -; j_gene: TRBJ2-2; abundance: -; v_gene: TRBV11-2
CDR3nt: TGTGCCAGCAGCCCCAACAGGGGTGGCACCGGGGAGCTGTTTTTT; CDR3aa: CASSPNRGGTGELFF; d_gene: TRBD1; j_gene: TRBJ2-2; abundance: many; v_gene: TRBV7-2
CDR3nt: TGCAGTGCTGCCTCGACCCGAGATAGCAATCAGCCCCAGCATTTT; CDR3aa: CSAASTRDSNQPQHF; d_gene: -; j_gene: TRBJ1-5; abundance: -; v_gene: TRBV20-1